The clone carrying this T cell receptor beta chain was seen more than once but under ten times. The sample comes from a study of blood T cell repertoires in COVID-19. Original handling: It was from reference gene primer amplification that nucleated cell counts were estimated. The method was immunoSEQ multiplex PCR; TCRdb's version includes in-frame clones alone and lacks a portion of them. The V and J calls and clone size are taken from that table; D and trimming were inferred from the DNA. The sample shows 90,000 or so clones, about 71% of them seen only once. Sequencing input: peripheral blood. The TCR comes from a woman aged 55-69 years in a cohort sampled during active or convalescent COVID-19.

CDR3 protein: CASSQGLLTDTQYF. CDR3 nucleotide sequence: TGTGCCAGCAGCCAGGGACTACTAACAGATACGCAGTATTTT. The chain joins TRBV5-6 to TRBJ2-3; 7 bases align to TRBD2. The V gene end was trimmed by 4 bases and the J gene end by 3 bases; junction bases not matched to a gene: 5. This CDR3 contains 14 residues. CDR1 and CDR2 from the germline V gene are SGHDT and YYEEEE. Complete variable domain (other parts from reference TRBV5-6 and TRBJ2-3): DAGVTQSPTHLIKTRGQQVTLRCSPKSGHDTVSWYQQALGQGPQFIFQYYEEEERQRGNFPDRFSGHQFPNYSSELNVNALLLGDSALYLCASSQGLLTDTQYFGPGTRLTVL.